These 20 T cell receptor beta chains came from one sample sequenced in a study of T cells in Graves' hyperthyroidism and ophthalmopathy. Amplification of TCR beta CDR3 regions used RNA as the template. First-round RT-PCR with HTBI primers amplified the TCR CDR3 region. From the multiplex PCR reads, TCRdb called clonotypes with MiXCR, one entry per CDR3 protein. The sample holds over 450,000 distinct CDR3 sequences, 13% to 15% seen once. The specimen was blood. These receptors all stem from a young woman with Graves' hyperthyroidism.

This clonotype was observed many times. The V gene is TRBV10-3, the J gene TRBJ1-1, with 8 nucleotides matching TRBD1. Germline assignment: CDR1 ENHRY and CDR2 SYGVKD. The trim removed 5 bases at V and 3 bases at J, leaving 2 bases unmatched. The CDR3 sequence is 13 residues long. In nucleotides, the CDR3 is TGTGCCATCAGTCAGGGGGCGGACACTGAAGCTTTCTTT. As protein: CAISQGADTEAFF.

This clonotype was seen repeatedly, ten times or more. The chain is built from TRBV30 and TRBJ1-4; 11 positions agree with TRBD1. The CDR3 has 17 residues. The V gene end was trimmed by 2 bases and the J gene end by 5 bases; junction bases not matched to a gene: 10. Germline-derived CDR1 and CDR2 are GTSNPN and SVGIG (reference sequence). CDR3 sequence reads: CAWSFGQGAVENEKLFF. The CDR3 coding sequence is TGTGCCTGGAGTTTCGGACAGGGGGCAGTGGAAAATGAAAAACTGTTTTTT.

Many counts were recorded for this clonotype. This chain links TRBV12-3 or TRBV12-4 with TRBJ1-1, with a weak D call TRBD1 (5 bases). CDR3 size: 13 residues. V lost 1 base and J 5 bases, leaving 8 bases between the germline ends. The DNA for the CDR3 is TGTGCCAGCAGTTTAGGGGGCGGAACTGAAGCTTTCTTT. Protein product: CASSLGGGTEAFF.

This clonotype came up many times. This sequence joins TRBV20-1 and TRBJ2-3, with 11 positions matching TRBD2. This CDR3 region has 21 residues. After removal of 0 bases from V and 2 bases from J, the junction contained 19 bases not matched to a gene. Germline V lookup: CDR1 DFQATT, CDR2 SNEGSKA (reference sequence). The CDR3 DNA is TGCAGTGCTAGAGAGGCTAGCGGGAGGAGGTTTTCGGGTTATGTCACAGATACGCAGTATTTT. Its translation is CSAREASGRRFSGYVTDTQYF.

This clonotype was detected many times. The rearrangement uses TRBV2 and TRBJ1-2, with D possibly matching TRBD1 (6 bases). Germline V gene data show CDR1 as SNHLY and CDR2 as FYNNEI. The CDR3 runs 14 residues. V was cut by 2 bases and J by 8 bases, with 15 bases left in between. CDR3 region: CASSEQGPLGGYTF. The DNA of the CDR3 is TGTGCCAGCAGTGAACAGGGGCCCCTTGGAGGCTACACCTTC.

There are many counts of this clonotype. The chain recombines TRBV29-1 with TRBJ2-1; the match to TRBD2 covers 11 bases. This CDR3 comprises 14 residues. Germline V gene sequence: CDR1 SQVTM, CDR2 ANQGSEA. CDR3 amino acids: CSSLAGGPLDEQFF. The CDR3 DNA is TGCAGTAGTCTAGCGGGAGGCCCTTTGGATGAGCAGTTCTTC.

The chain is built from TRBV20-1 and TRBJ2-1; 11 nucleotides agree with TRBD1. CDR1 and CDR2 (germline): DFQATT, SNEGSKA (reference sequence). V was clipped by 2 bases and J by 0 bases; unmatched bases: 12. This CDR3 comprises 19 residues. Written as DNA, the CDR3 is TGCAGTGCTAGACCCGGGACAGGGGGGAGGGCGAGCTCCTACAATGAGCAGTTCTTC. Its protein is CSARPGTGGRASSYNEQFF.

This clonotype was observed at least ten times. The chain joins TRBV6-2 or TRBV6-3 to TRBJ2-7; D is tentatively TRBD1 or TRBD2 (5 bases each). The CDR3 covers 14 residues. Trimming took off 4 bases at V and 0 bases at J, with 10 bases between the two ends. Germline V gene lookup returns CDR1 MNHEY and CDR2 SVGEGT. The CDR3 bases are TGTGCCAGCAGTTGGGGGACCAGCTCCTACGAGCAGTACGTC. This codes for CASSWGTSSYEQYV.

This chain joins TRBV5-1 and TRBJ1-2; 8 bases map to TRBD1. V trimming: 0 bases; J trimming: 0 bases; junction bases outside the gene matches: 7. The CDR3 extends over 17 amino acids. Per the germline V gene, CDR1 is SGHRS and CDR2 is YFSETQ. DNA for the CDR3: TGCGCCAGCAGCTTGGCAGGTGGACAGGGATCTAACTATGGCTACACCTTC. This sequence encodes CASSLAGGQGSNYGYTF.

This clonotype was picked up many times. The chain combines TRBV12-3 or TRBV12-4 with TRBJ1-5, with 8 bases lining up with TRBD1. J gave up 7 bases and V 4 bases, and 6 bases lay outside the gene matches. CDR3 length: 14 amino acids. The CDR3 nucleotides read TGTGCCAGCAGTTATACAGGGGGGAAGCAGCCCCAGCATTTT. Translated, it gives CASSYTGGKQPQHF.

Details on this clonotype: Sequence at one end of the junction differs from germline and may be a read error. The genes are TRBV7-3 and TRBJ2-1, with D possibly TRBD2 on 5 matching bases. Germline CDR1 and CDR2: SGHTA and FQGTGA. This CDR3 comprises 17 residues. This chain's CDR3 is CASSPGGRGSSYNEEFF. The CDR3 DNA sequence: TGTGCCAGCAGCCCAGGAGGACGGGGAAGCTCCTACAATGAGGAGTTCTTC. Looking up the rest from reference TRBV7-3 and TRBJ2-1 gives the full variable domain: GAGVSQTPSNKVTEKGKYVELRCDPISGHTALYWYRQSLGQGPEFLIYFQGTGAADDSGLPNDRFFAVRPEGSVSTLKIQRTERGDSAVYLCASSPGGRGSSYNEEFFGPGTRLTVL.

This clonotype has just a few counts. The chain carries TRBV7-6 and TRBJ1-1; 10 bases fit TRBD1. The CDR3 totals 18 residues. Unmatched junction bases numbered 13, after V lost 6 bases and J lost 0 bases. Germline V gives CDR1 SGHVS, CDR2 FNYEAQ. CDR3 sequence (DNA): TGTGCCAGCAGACCTACCGGGACAGGGGATAGCGTGAACACTGAAGCTTTCTTT. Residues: CASRPTGTGDSVNTEAFF. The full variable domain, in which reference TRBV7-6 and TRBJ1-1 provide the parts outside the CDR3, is GAGVSQSPRYKVTKRGQDVALRCDPISGHVSLYWYRQALGQGPEFLTYFNYEAQQDKSGLPNDRFSAERPEGSISTLTIQRTEQRDSAMYRCASRPTGTGDSVNTEAFFGQGTRLTVV.

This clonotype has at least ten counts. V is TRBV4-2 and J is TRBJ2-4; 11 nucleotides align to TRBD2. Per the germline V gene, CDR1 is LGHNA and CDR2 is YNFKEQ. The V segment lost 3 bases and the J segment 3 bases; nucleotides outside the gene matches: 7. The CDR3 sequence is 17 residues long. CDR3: CASSQQLAGVGKNIQYF. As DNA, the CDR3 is TGTGCCAGCAGCCAGCAACTAGCGGGGGTGGGCAAAAACATTCAGTACTTC.

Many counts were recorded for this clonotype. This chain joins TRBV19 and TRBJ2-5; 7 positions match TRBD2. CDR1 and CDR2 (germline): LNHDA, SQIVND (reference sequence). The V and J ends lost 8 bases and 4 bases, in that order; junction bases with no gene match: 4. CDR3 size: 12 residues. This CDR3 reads CASGAGAETQYF. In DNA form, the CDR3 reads TGTGCCAGTGGTGCGGGAGCAGAGACCCAGTACTTC.

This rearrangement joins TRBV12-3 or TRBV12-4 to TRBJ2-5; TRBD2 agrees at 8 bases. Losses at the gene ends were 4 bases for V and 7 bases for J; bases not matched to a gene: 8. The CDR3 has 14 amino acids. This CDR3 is CASSYSGGVGTQYF. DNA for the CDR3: TGTGCCAGCAGTTACAGCGGGGGAGTGGGGACCCAGTACTTC.

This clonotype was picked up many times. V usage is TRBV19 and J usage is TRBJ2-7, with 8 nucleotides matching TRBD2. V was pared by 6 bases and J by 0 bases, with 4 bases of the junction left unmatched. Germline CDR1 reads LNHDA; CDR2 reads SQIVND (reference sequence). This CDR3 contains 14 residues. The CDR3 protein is CASRTGGSSYEQYF. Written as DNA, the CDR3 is TGTGCCAGTAGGACGGGAGGGAGCTCCTACGAGCAGTACTTC.

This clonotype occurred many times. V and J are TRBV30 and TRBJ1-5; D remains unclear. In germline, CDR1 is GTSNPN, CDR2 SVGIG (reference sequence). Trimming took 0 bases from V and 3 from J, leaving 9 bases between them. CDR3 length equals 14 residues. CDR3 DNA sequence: TGTGCCTGGAGTGTTTTGGCGGACAATCAGCCCCAGCATTTT. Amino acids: CAWSVLADNQPQHF.

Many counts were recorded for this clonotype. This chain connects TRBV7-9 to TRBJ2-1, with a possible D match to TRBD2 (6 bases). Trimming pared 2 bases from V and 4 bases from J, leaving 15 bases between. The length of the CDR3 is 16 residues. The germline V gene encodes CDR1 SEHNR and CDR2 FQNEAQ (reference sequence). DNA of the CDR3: TGTGCCAGCAGCTTACAGTCCGGGAGTAGATACAATGAGCAGTTCTTC. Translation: CASSLQSGSRYNEQFF.

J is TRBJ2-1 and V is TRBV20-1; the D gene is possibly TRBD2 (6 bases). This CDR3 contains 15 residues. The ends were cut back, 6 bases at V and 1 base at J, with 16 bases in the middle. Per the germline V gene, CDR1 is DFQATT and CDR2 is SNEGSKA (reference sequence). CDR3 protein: CSAPKAAGSYNEQFF. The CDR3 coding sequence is TGCAGTGCCCCGAAGGCGGCGGGATCCTACAATGAGCAGTTCTTC.

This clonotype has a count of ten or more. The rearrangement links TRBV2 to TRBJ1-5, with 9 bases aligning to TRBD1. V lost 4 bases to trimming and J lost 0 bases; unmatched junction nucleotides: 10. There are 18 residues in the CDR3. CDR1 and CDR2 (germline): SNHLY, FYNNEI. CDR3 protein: CASSGEAGQGPSNQPQHF. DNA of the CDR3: TGTGCCAGCAGTGGGGAAGCGGGACAGGGCCCTAGCAATCAGCCCCAGCATTTT. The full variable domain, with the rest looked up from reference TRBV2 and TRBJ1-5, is EPEVTQTPSHQVTQMGQEVILRCVPISNHLYFYWYRQILGQKVEFLVSFYNNEISEKSEIFDDQFSVERPDGSNFTLKIRSTKLEDSAMYFCASSGEAGQGPSNQPQHFGDGTRLSIL.